The sequence of this TCR beta chain was determined in a study of T cell changes during pregnancy in multiple sclerosis. Germline trimming cut 3 bases from V and 4 bases from J; bases unmatched to any gene: 8. This CDR3 has 16 residues. Germline loops: CDR1 SNHLY, CDR2 FYNNEI. The sample holds one count of this clone. Using immunoSEQ multiplex PCR, the repertoire was profiled, and TCRdb retains in-frame clones only, with some absent. The sample lists some 60,000 clones; around 90% were seen once. The sequences come from peripheral blood, collected in the third trimester of pregnancy. The chain links TRBV2 to TRBJ2-5; 10 positions match TRBD2. This clonotype originated in a female donor in good health, enrolled as a control in a pregnancy study. CDR3 in amino acids: CASSDASGSSRETQYF. CDR3 DNA: TGTGCCAGCAGTGATGCTAGCGGGAGTTCTCGAGAGACCCAGTACTTC.